This T cell receptor beta chain was captured by sequencing in a study of blood T cells in healthy people across ages. Overall study context: Template-switching capture recovered about one barcoded beta molecule per two T cells.

Study-level results: TCR beta diversity, measured per million T cells, fell in a roughly linear way with age. It was held that diversity estimates obtained from one million T cells represented underestimates.

This clonotype was seen a few times. Its antigen is unidentified. Primed by a sample-barcoded 5' primer and a J-beta primer mix, a second PCR proceeded for roughly 7 to 12 cycles. Each of the cDNA molecules was tagged by a template-switch adaptor with 12 random nucleotides. TCRdb independently ran MiXCR on the 5' RACE reads; one entry per CDR3 protein. This sample has about 1.8 million distinct CDR3 sequences, with around 50% found just once. This receptor was identified in a woman aged 40 to 50 in good health. The sequencing input was blood.

The CDR3 DNA is TGTGCCAGCAGCACGGACAGGGATGATACGCAGTATTTT. This codes for CASSTDRDDTQYF. V usage is TRBV7-9 and J usage is TRBJ2-3; TRBD1 matches 8 bases. V shed 5 bases, J shed 6 bases, and the junction held 4 bases outside the gene matches. Germline CDR1 is SEHNR and CDR2 is FQNEAQ (reference sequence). CDR3 length equals 13 residues.